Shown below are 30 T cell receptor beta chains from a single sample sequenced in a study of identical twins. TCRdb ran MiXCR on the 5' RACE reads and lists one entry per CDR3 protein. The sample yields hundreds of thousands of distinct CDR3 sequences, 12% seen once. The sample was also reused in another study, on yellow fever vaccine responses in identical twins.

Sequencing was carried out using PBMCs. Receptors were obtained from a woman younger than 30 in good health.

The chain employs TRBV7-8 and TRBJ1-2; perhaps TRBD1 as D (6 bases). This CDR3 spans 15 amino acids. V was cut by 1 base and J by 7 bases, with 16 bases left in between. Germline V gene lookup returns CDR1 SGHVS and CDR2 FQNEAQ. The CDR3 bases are TGTGCCAGCAGCTTAGTCAGGGGAGAGATCAGTGGCTACACCTTC. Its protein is CASSLVRGEISGYTF.

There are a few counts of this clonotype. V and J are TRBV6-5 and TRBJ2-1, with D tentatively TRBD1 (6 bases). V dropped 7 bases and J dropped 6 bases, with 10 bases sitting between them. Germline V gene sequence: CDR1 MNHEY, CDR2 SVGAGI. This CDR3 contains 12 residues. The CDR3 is CASTGQINEQFF. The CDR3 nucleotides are TGTGCCAGCACCGGACAGATCAATGAGCAGTTCTTC.

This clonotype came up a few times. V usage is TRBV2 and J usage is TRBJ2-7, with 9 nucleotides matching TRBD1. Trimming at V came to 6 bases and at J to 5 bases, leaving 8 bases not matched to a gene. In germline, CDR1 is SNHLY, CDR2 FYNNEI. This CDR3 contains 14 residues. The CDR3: CASRNRDRVDEQYV. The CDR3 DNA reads TGTGCCAGCAGAAACCGGGACAGGGTGGACGAGCAGTACGTC.

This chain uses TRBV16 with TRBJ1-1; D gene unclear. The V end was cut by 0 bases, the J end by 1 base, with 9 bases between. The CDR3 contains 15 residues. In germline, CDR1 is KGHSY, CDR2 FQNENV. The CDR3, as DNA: TGTGCCAGCAGCCAATCTCGGGATTCGAACACTGAAGCTTTCTTT. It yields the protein CASSQSRDSNTEAFF.

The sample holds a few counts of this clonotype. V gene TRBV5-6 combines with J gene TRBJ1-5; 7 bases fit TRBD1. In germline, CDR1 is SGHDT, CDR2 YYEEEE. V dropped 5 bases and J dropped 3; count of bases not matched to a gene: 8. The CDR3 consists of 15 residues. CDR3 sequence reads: CASSVGGTVNQPQHF. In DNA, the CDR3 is TGTGCCAGCAGTGTGGGCGGGACAGTCAATCAGCCCCAGCATTTT.

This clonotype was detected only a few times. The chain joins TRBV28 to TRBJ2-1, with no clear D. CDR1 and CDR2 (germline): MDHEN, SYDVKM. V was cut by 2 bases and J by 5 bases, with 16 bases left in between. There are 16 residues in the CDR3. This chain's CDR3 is CASSLMGSQFNNEQFF. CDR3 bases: TGTGCCAGCAGTTTAATGGGGTCCCAATTCAACAATGAGCAGTTCTTC.

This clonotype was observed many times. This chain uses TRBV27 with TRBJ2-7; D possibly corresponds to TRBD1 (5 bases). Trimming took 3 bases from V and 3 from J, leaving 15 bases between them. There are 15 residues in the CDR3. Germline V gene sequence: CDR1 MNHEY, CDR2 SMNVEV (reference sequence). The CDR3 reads CASSFWQGHSYEQYF. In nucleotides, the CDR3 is TGTGCCAGCAGTTTTTGGCAGGGTCATAGCTACGAGCAGTACTTC.

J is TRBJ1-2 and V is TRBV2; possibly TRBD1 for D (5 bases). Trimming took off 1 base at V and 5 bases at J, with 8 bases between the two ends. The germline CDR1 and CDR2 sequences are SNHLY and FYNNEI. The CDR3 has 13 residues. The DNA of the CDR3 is TGTGCCAGCAGTGAAGTGACAGCATATGGCTACACCTTC. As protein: CASSEVTAYGYTF. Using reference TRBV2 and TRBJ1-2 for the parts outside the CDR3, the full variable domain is EPEVTQTPSHQVTQMGQEVILRCVPISNHLYFYWYRQILGQKVEFLVSFYNNEISEKSEIFDDQFSVERPDGSNFTLKIRSTKLEDSAMYFCASSEVTAYGYTFGSGTRLTVV.

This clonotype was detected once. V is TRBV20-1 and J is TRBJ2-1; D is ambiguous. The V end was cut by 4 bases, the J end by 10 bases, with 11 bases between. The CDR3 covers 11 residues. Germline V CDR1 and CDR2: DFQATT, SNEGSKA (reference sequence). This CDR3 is CSATSGGEQFF. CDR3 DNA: TGCAGTGCTACGTCTGGCGGCGAGCAGTTCTTC.

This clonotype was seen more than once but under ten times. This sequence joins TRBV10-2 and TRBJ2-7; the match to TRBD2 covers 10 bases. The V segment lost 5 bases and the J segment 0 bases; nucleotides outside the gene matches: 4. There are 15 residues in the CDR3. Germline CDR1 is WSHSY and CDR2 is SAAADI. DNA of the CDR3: TGCGCCAGCAGTAGTAGCGGGAGGAGCTCCTACGAGCAGTACTTC. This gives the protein CASSSSGRSSYEQYF.

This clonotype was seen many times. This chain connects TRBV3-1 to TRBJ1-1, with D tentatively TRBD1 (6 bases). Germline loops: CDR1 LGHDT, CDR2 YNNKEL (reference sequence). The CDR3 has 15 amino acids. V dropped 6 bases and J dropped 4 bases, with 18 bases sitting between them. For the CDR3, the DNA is TGTGCCAGCAGTACAGCCGGGGGGGCCGGCACTGAAGCTTTCTTT. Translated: CASSTAGGAGTEAFF. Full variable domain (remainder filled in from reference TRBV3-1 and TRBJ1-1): DTAVSQTPKYLVTQMGNDKSIKCEQNLGHDTMYWYKQDSKKFLKIMFSYNNKELIINETVPNRFSPKSPDKAHLNLHINSLELGDSAVYFCASSTAGGAGTEAFFGQGTRLTVV.

For the CDR3, the DNA is TGTGCCACCAGCAGAGAAGTCGGGAGGGTAGAGACCCAGTACTTC. Translating gives CATSREVGRVETQYF. This chain connects TRBV15 to TRBJ2-5; TRBD2 agrees at 8 bases. Per germline, CDR1 LNHNV and CDR2 YYDKDF (reference sequence). V shed 0 bases and J 4 bases; nucleotides not matched to a gene: 4. The CDR3 runs to 15 residues.

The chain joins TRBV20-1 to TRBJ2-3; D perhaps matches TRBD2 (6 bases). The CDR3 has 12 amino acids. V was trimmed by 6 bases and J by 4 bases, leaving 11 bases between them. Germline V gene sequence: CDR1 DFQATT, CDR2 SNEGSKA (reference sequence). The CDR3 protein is CSAQEGADTQYF. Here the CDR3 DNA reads TGCAGTGCCCAGGAGGGCGCAGATACGCAGTATTTT.

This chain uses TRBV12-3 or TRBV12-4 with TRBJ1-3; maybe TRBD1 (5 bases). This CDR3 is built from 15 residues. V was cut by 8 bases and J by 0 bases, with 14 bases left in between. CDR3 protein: CASRPGGSSGNTIYF. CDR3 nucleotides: TGTGCCAGCCGCCCCGGGGGGAGCTCTGGAAACACCATATATTTT.

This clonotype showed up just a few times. CDR3 sequence: CAISESKGTGGRGTEAFF. The CDR3, as DNA: TGTGCCATCAGTGAGTCGAAGGGGACAGGGGGCCGAGGAACTGAAGCTTTCTTT. The rearrangement links TRBV10-3 to TRBJ1-1; TRBD1 matches at 12 bases. The CDR3 runs to 18 residues. Germline lookup yields CDR1 ENHRY and CDR2 SYGVKD. V lost 0 bases to trimming and J lost 5 bases; unmatched junction nucleotides: 10.

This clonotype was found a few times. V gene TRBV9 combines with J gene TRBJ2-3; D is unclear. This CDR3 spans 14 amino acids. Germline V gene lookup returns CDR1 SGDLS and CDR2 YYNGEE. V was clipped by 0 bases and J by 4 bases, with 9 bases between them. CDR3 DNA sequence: TGTGCCAGCAGCGTAGTACCGGGTTCAGATACGCAGTATTTT. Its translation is CASSVVPGSDTQYF.

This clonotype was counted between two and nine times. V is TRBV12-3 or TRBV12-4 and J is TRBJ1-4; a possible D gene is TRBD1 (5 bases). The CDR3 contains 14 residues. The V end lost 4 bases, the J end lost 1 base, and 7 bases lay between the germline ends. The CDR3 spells CASSSGITNEKLFF. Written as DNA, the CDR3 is TGTGCCAGCAGTTCAGGGATAACTAATGAAAAACTGTTTTTT.

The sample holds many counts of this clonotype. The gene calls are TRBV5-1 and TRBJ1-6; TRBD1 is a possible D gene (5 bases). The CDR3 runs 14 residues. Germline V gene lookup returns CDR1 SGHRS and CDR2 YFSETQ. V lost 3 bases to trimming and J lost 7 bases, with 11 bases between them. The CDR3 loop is CASSSEWGNSPLHF. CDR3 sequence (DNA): TGCGCCAGCAGCTCGGAATGGGGCAATTCACCCCTCCACTTT. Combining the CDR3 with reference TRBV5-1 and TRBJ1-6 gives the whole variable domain KAGVTQTPRYLIKTRGQQVTLSCSPISGHRSVSWYQQTPGQGLQFLFEYFSETQRNKGNFPGRFSGRQFSNSRSEMNVSTLELGDSALYLCASSSEWGNSPLHFGNGTRLTVT.

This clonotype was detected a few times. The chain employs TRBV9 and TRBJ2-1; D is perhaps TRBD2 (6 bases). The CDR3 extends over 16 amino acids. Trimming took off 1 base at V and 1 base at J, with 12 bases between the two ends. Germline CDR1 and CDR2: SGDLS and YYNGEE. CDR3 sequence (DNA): TGTGCCAGCAGCGTACGGACTAAACAGTCCTACAATGAGCAGTTCTTC. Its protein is CASSVRTKQSYNEQFF. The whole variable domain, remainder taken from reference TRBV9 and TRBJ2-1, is DSGVTQTPKHLITATGQRVTLRCSPRSGDLSVYWYQQSLDQGLQFLIQYYNGEERAKGNILERFSAQQFPDLHSELNLSSLELGDSALYFCASSVRTKQSYNEQFFGPGTRLTVL.

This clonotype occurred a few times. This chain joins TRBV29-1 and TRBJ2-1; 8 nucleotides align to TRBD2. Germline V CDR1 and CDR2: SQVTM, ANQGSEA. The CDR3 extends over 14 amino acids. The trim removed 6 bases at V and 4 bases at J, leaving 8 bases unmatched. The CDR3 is CSVTGGRTYNEQFF. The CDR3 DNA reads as TGCAGCGTGACGGGGGGGCGAACATACAATGAGCAGTTCTTC.

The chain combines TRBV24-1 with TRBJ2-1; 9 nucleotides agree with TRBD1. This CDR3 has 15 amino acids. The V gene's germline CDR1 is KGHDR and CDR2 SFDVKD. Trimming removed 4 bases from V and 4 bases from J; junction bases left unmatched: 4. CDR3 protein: CATSDPGQGYNEQFF. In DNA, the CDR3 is TGTGCCACCAGTGACCCGGGACAGGGATACAATGAGCAGTTCTTC.

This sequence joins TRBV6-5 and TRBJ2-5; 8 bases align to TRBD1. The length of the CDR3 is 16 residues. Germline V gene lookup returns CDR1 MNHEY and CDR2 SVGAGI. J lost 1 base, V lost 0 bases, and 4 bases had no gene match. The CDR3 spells CASSYSTGAVQETQYF. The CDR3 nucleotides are TGTGCCAGCAGTTACTCGACAGGGGCGGTCCAAGAGACCCAGTACTTC.

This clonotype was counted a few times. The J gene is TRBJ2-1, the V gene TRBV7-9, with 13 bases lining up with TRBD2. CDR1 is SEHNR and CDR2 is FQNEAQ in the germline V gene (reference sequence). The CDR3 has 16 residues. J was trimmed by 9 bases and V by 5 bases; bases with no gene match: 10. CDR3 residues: CASSRTGTSGKSEQFF. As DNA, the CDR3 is TGTGCCAGCAGCCGTACCGGGACTAGCGGGAAATCTGAGCAGTTCTTC. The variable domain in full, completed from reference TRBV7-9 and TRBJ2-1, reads DTGVSQNPRHKITKRGQNVTFRCDPISEHNRLYWYRQTLGQGPEFLTYFQNEAQLEKSRLLSDRFSAERPKGSFSTLEIQRTEQGDSAMYLCASSRTGTSGKSEQFFGPGTRLTVL.

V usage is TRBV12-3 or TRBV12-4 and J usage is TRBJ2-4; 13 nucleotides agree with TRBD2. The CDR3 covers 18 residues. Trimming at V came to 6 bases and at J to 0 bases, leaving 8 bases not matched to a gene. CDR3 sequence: CASSSGLAGALAKNIQYF. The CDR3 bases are TGTGCCAGCAGCAGCGGACTAGCGGGGGCTCTAGCCAAAAACATTCAGTACTTC.

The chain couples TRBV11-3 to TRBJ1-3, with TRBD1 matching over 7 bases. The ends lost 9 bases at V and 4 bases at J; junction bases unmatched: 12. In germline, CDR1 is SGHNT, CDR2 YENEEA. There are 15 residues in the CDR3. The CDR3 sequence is CASIYTGESGNTIYF. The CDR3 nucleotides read TGTGCCAGTATCTACACAGGGGAGTCGGGAAACACCATATATTTT.

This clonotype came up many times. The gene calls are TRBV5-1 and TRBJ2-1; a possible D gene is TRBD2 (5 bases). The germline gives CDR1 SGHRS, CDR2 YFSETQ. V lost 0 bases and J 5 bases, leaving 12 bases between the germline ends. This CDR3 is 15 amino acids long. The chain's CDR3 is CASSLAWRTDNEQFF. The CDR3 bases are TGCGCCAGCAGCTTGGCCTGGAGGACTGACAATGAGCAGTTCTTC.

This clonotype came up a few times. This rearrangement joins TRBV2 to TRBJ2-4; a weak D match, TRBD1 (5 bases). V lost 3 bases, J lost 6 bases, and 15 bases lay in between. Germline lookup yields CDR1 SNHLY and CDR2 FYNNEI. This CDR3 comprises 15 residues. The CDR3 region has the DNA TGTGCCAGCAGTGATAAGGTAGCAGGGTCAAACATTCAGTACTTC. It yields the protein CASSDKVAGSNIQYF.

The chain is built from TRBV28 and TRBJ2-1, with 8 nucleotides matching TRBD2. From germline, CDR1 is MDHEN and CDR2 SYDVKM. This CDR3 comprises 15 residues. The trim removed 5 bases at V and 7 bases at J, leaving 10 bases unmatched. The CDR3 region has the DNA TGTGCCAGCAGTCTCCAGACTAGCGCGGTGAATGAGCAGTTCTTC. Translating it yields CASSLQTSAVNEQFF.

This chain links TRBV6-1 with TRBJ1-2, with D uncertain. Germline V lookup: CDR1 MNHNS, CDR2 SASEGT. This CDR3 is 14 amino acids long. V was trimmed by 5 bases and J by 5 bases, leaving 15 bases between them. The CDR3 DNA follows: TGTGCCAGCAGTCCACTCCGGGAGAGTTATGGCTACACCTTC. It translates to CASSPLRESYGYTF.

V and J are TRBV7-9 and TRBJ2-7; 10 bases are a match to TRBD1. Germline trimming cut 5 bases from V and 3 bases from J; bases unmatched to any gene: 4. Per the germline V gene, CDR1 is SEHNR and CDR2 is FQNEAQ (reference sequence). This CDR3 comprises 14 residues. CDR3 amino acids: CASSPGQGIYEQYV. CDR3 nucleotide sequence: TGTGCCAGCAGCCCGGGACAGGGGATCTACGAGCAGTACGTC.